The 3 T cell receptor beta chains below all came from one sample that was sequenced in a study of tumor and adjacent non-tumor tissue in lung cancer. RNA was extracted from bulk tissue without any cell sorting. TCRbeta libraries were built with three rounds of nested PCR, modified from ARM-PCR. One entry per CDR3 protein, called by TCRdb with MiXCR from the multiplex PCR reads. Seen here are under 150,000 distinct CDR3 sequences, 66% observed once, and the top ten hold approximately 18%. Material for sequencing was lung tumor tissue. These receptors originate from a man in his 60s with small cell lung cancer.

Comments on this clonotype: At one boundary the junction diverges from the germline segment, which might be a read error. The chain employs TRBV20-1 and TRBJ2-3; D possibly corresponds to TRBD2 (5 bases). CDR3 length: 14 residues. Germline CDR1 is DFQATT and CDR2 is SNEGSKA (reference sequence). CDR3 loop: CSTRDRLVGDTQYF. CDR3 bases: TGCAGTACTAGAGATCGCCTAGTTGGAGATACGCAGTATTTT.

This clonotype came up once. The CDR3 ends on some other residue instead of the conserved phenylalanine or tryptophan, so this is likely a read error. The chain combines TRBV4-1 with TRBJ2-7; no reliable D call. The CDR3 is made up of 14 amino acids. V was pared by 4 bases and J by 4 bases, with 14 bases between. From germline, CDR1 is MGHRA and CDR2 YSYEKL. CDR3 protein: CASSLSESSYEQYS. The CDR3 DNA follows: TGCGCCAGCAGCCTGTCGGAGAGCTCTTACGAGCAGTACTCC.

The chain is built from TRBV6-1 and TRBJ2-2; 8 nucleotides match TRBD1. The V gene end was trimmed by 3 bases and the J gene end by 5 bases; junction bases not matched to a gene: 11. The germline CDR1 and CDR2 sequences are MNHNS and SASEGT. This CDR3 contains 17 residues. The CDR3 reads CASSDWPQGAQTGELFF. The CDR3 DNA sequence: TGTGCCAGCAGTGATTGGCCGCAGGGGGCTCAGACCGGGGAGCTGTTTTTT.